This TCR beta chain was identified in a study of cytomegalovirus exposure and HLA in healthy donors. Study outcomes and limitations: Sequencing likely generated an artifact that appeared as a cluster of highly shared sequence variants. Only CMV serostatus was available as immune exposure information.

As to this clone: The antigen is not known.

The CDR3 runs to 16 residues. Trimming took 3 bases from V and 0 from J; bases not matched to a gene: 3. Germline V gene sequence: CDR1 SGDLS, CDR2 YYNGEE. PCR primers comprised 60 Vbeta and 13 Jbeta primers. TCRdb's copy holds only in-frame clones and misses some; the assay was immunoSEQ multiplex PCR. The sample has 90,000 to 120,000 clones; around 76% are singletons. The sequencing sample was made of PBMCs. This chain links TRBV9 with TRBJ1-1; 12 nucleotides line up with TRBD1. The clonotype was recovered from a man aged 18 to 30 in good health and CMV-seronegative. CDR3 coding DNA: TGTGCCAGCAGCGGCGGGACAGGGGGCATGAACACTGAAGCTTTCTTT. Amino acid sequence: CASSGGTGGMNTEAFF.